The subject of this entry is one T cell receptor beta chain. The antigen is undetermined. Relative to the germline gene, one junction end is altered; a read error may explain this. This record comes from a study of long-term antiretroviral therapy in people with HIV. At the level of the study: The 2015 recommendation for immediate ART came about a decade after the earliest samples.

CDR3 length: 8 amino acids. CDR1 is SGHNT and CDR2 is YYREEE in the germline V gene (reference sequence). Survey-level immunoSEQ v3.0 assays were run. Repertoires were generated with immunoSEQ multiplex PCR, while TCRdb's copy carries only in-frame clones and drops some. The sample shows tens of thousands of clones, 86% of them seen only once. Notes on the study in general: Samples were collected from about 2003 to 2017 under possibly less effective ART regimens.

This specimen was unsorted PBMCs, taken 0.8 years after starting antiretroviral therapy. This sequence originates from a woman aged 25 to 39 with HIV. This chain joins TRBV5-4 and TRBJ2-7; no firm D call. CDR3 nucleotides: TGTGCCAGCAGCTTGCCTTTCTTC. Its protein is CASSLPFF.